This TCR beta chain stems from a study of blood T cell repertoires in COVID-19. For the study at large: Sites across the United States, Italy and Spain contributed samples from acute and convalescent COVID-19.

Clones were read by immunoSEQ multiplex PCR, and TCRdb kept only the in-frame ones, dropping some. The profile covers around 130,000 clones, with 65% to 90% appearing a single time and 2.5% to 3.5% taken by the ten largest. Germline loops: CDR1 SGHRS, CDR2 YFSETQ. The CDR3 loop spans 17 amino acids. Trimming cost V 6 bases and J 4 bases, with 25 bases left between them. The rearrangement links TRBV5-1 to TRBJ1-1; weak D call: TRBD1 (6 bases). The clonotype originates from a man in his fifties with acute or convalescent COVID-19. The sequencing sample was made of peripheral blood. CDR3 sequence (DNA): TGCGCCAGCACCCAACAAGGGCAGGGGTCACGAGTCACTGAAGCTTTCTTT. Translating it yields CASTQQGQGSRVTEAFF.